This T cell receptor (beta chain) comes out of a study of T cell repertoires in cytomegalovirus infection (dated by TCRdb to between 2019 and 2020). For the study in its entirety: Donor HLA type was relevant to the analysis, as public TCR beta signatures indicated carriage of CMV infection together with the matching HLA type.

Study-level results and caveats: In both this cohort and an independent approximately 400-donor cohort, the cumulative frequency of public TCR beta family members distinguished carriers of CMV infection plus the relevant HLA type. The ex vivo response was dominated by HLA-C-restricted CMV-specific TCR beta clonotypes, and the single most frequent clonotype in two of eight donors was supplied by these HLA-C-restricted clonotypes.

TCRdb records Illumina HiSeq 1500 as the sequencer. The raw public data were reprocessed by TCRdb itself: fastp quality trimming at Q25, MiXCR clonotype calling, in-frame beta chains only. Identical CDR3 protein sequences are pooled into one entry, listed with their most common genes and DNA. Present in this sample are tens of thousands of distinct CDR3 sequences, 3.7% of which were seen just once. The top ten hold under 5.5% of the sample. For this clonotype: Its antigen is not yet known. Being one base from a much bigger clone, this may be a read error. Since the CDR3 does not end with the conserved phenylalanine or tryptophan, this likely comes from a read error.

The sample comprised PBMCs. This clonotype originated in a human donor in good health (CMV status not recorded). Some clones in this sample may be carry-over from other donors' samples.

The CDR3 corresponds to CSARGQAYEQYL. The sequenced DNA: TGCAGTGCCAGGGGACAGGCCTACGAGCAGTACTTA. This chain joins TRBV20-1 to TRBJ2-7, and TRBD1 matches 8 of the central bases. After removal of 6 bases from V and 2 bases from J, the junction retains 3 bases not matched to a gene. For CDR1 and CDR2, the germline V gene (reference sequence) lists DFQATT and SNEGSKA. The CDR3 length equals 12 residues, ends included. Only the CDR3 DNA stays, 36 bases, in frame from base 1.